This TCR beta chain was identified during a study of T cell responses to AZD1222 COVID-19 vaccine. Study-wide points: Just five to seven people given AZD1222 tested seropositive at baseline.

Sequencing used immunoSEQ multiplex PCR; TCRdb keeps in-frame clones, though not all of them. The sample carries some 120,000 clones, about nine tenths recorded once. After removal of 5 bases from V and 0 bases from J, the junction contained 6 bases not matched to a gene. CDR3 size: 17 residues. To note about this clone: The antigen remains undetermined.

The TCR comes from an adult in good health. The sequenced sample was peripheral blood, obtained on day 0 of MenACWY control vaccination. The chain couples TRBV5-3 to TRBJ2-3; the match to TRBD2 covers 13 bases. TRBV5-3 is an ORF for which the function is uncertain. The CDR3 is CARSPRLAGGSTDTQYF. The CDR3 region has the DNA TGTGCCAGAAGTCCAAGACTAGCGGGAGGTAGCACAGATACGCAGTATTTT.